This T cell receptor beta chain was sequenced during a study of blood T cell repertoires in COVID-19. Sequencing was performed with immunoSEQ multiplex PCR; in TCRdb, only in-frame clones are kept and a portion is missing. This sample yields more than 200,000 clones, of which under 90% are seen a single time; about 11% belongs to the top ten. The CDR3 covers 16 residues. Germline V CDR1 and CDR2: KGHDR, SFDVKD. V was pared by 10 bases and J by 2 bases, with 7 bases of the junction left unmatched. Sequencing was performed on peripheral blood. The sequence was collected from an elderly woman with COVID-19, enrolled during active disease. The chain joins TRBV24-1 to TRBJ2-6; 10 bases agree with TRBD2. The CDR3 spells CATSAGGRTGANVLTF. In nucleotides, the CDR3 is TGTGCCACTTCAGCGGGGGGGCGTACTGGGGCCAACGTCCTGACTTTC.